This TCR beta chain was observed in a study of post-analysis software for immune sequencing data. This clonotype was seen more than once but under ten times. Its antigen is as yet unknown. Whole-study results and caveats: There was significantly lower normalized Chao1 diversity in multiple sclerosis patients than in controls.

TCR beta cDNA libraries had unique molecular identifiers. Each CDR3 protein gets one entry after TCRdb re-called the PCR reads with MiXCR. The table shows hundreds of thousands of distinct CDR3 sequences, with about 27% occurring only once. The sample taken for sequencing was blood. The sequence came from a girl aged 10-17 years with multiple sclerosis.

In nucleotides, the CDR3 is TGCGCCAGCAGCTTTGGACAGACCGACCGTGGCTACACCTTC. Its translation: CASSFGQTDRGYTF. This chain connects TRBV5-1 to TRBJ1-2, with D tentatively TRBD1 (6 bases). Germline CDR1 is SGHRS and CDR2 is YFSETQ. Trimming took 2 bases from V and 7 from J, leaving 15 bases between them. The CDR3 extends over 14 amino acids.